The TCR beta chain under discussion was sequenced for a study of cytomegalovirus exposure and HLA in healthy donors. J was trimmed by 1 base and V by 6 bases; bases with no gene match: 7. The germline V gene has CDR1 SQVTM and CDR2 ANQGSEA. The CDR3 extends over 17 amino acids. It was with 60 Vbeta and 13 Jbeta primers that the PCR ran. The assay was immunoSEQ multiplex PCR, and TCRdb's table has in-frame clones only and misses some. This sample's clone table lists over 65,000 clones. The V call is TRBV29-1, the J call TRBJ2-1; the match to TRBD2 covers 15 bases. This sequence originates from a woman aged 25 to 39 in good health and CMV-seronegative. The sequenced material came from PBMCs. CDR3 nucleotide sequence: TGCAGCGTGGATGGACTAGCGGGGGGGACTTCCTACAATGAGCAGTTCTTC. It translates to CSVDGLAGGTSYNEQFF.